The 6 T cell receptor beta chains reported below all come from one sample, sequenced in a study of Ad26.COV2.S vaccination and SARS-CoV-2 variants (dated by TCRdb to the early 2020s). Read against the paper, the sample's treatment or condition label means: 15 to 20 received Ad26.COV2.S at low or high dose, single or two shots; several received placebo; per-sample allocation not given. Repertoires of vaccine and placebo recipients were sequenced from samples collected on day 63 after the first injection. The library was made by the immunoSEQ multiplex PCR assay. The table was pulled from immuneACCESS by TCRdb, which kept in-frame rearrangements only. Such tables lose some clones; where checked, under half of the loss comes from unresolved V genes, and the rest has no known cause. The sample table records 250,000 to 300,000 clones; 70% to 90% of these occur just once. Approximately 3.4% of the sample is held by the ten biggest clonotypes.

The starting material was peripheral blood, obtained in a trial of Ad26.COV2.S vaccine versus placebo. The receptors here all came from a person between 18 and 60 years old who received the Ad26.COV2.S COVID-19 vaccine or a placebo.

The V gene is TRBV15, the J gene TRBJ1-2; TRBD1 matches 7 bases. This CDR3 comprises 15 residues. The V gene's germline CDR1 is LNHNV and CDR2 YYDKDF (reference sequence). With V trimmed by 5 bases and J by 7 bases, 13 bases remained unmatched. CDR3 bases: TGTGCCACCAGCGGAACACCGACAGGGTTGCTTGGCTACACCTTC. It encodes CATSGTPTGLLGYTF. Combining the CDR3 with reference TRBV15 and TRBJ1-2 gives the whole variable domain DAMVIQNPRYQVTQFGKPVTLSCSQTLNHNVMYWYQQKSSQAPKLLFHYYDKDFNNEADTPDNFQSRRPNTSFCFLDIRSPGLGDTAMYLCATSGTPTGLLGYTFGSGTRLTVV.

The V call is TRBV3-1 (or the pseudogene TRBV3-2), the J call TRBJ1-2; 7 bases are shared with TRBD1. Germline values: CDR1 LGHDT, CDR2 YNNKEL (reference sequence). After removal of 1 base from V and 3 bases from J, the junction contained 2 bases not matched to a gene. CDR3 length: 14 residues. CDR3 amino acids: CASSQVTGHYGYTF. Written as DNA, the CDR3 is TGTGCCAGCAGCCAAGTGACAGGGCACTATGGCTACACCTTC.

The chain is built from TRBV5-1 and TRBJ2-7; a weak D match, TRBD1 (5 bases). The length of the CDR3 is 13 residues. Germline-derived CDR1 and CDR2 are SGHRS and YFSETQ. V lost 0 bases and J 6 bases, leaving 10 bases between the germline ends. CDR3 DNA sequence: TGCGCCAGCAGCTTGGCAGGGTTCAGCGAGCAGTACTTC. It translates to CASSLAGFSEQYF.

This clone occurred once. The chain recombines TRBV5-6 with TRBJ2-3, with 7 nucleotides matching TRBD1. Trimming removed 4 bases from V and 3 bases from J; junction bases left unmatched: 11. The length of the CDR3 is 16 residues. Per germline, CDR1 SGHDT and CDR2 YYEEEE. The CDR3 nucleotides are TGTGCCAGCAGCCCCGCCACAGGGGCTATTACAGATACGCAGTATTTT. Translated: CASSPATGAITDTQYF.

The CDR3 spells CASTPNDSQGYTF. The CDR3 DNA follows: TGTGCCAGCACCCCCAACGACAGTCAAGGCTACACCTTC. The chain links TRBV12-3 or TRBV12-4 to TRBJ1-2; perhaps TRBD1 as D (5 bases). CDR3 length: 13 amino acids. Trimming removed 7 bases at V and 8 bases at J, with 17 bases between.

V gene TRBV2 combines with J gene TRBJ2-7; possibly TRBD1 for D (6 bases). CDR1 and CDR2 from the germline V gene are SNHLY and FYNNEI. The ends were cut back, 6 bases at V and 2 bases at J, with 14 bases in the middle. This CDR3 is 14 amino acids long. CDR3 nucleotides: TGTGCCAGCAGCCCCACAGGGTCCCCCTACGAGCAGTACTTC. Its translation: CASSPTGSPYEQYF. Full variable domain (rest looked up from reference TRBV2 and TRBJ2-7): EPEVTQTPSHQVTQMGQEVILRCVPISNHLYFYWYRQILGQKVEFLVSFYNNEISEKSEIFDDQFSVERPDGSNFTLKIRSTKLEDSAMYFCASSPTGSPYEQYFGPGTRLTVT.